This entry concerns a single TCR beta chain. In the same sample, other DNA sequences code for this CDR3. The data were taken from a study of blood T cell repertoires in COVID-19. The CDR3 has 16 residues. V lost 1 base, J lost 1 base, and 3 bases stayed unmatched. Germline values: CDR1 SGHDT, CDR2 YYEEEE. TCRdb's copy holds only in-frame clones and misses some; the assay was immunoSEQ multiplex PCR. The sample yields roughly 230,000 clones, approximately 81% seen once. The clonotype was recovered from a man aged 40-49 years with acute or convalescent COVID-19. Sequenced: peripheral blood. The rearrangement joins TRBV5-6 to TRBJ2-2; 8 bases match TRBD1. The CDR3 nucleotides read TGTGCCAGCAGCTTGCGACAGGGGATGAACACCGGGGAGCTGTTTTTT. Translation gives CASSLRQGMNTGELFF.